The 10 T cell receptor beta chains in this list originate from one sample, sequenced in a study of cytomegalovirus exposure and HLA in healthy donors. Primers: 60 Vbeta forward and 13 Jbeta reverse. The repertoire was sequenced with immunoSEQ multiplex PCR; TCRdb's copy has only in-frame clones and lacks some. The sample gives 150,000 to 250,000 clones, about 82% of which show up once; about 2.2% is in the top ten. The sample taken for sequencing was PBMCs. The receptors here all came from a woman in her fifties or sixties in good health and CMV-seronegative.

This rearrangement joins TRBV11-2 to TRBJ2-5; TRBD2 matches 14 bases. There are 16 residues in the CDR3. V was pared by 5 bases and J by 4 bases, with 6 bases of the junction left unmatched. Germline V CDR1 and CDR2: SGHAT, FQNNGV. Here the CDR3 reads CASSLGLAGGRETQYF. CDR3 bases: TGTGCCAGCAGCCTTGGACTAGCGGGAGGTCGAGAGACCCAGTACTTC.

V usage is TRBV19 and J usage is TRBJ2-3, with 9 bases fitting TRBD1. This CDR3 is built from 16 residues. Germline V CDR1 and CDR2: LNHDA, SQIVND (reference sequence). V lost 5 bases and J lost 5; bases outside the gene matches: 11. CDR3 sequence: CASSASRTGAGDTQYF. In DNA form, the CDR3 reads TGTGCCAGTAGTGCTTCCCGGACAGGGGCGGGAGATACGCAGTATTTT.

This sequence joins TRBV19 and TRBJ1-2; no definite D call. From germline, CDR1 is LNHDA and CDR2 SQIVND (reference sequence). With 1 base removed from V and 4 bases from J, the gap between germline ends came to 7 bases. The CDR3 covers 13 residues. Written as DNA, the CDR3 is TGTGCCAGTAGTATAGTGGTGGCCTATGGCTACACCTTC. Translating gives CASSIVVAYGYTF.

This chain joins TRBV28 and TRBJ1-5; 7 nucleotides line up with TRBD1. Germline V gene lookup returns CDR1 MDHEN and CDR2 SYDVKM. J was trimmed by 3 bases and V by 2 bases; bases with no gene match: 7. This CDR3 is 16 amino acids long. Written as DNA, the CDR3 is TGTGCCAGCAGTTTAGACAAGGGGGCCTACAATCAGCCCCAGCATTTT. Translated: CASSLDKGAYNQPQHF.

V is TRBV5-5 and J is TRBJ2-2; 9 bases align to TRBD1. From germline, CDR1 is SGHKS and CDR2 YYEKEE (reference sequence). The CDR3 is made up of 17 amino acids. V lost 0 bases to trimming and J lost 7 bases; unmatched junction nucleotides: 10. CDR3 amino acids: CASSLVQGTGRVGELFF. The CDR3 nucleotides are TGTGCCAGCAGCTTGGTCCAAGGGACAGGGAGAGTCGGGGAGCTGTTTTTT. Full variable domain (missing parts from reference TRBV5-5 and TRBJ2-2): DAGVTQSPTHLIKTRGQQVTLRCSPISGHKSVSWYQQVLGQGPQFIFQYYEKEERGRGNFPDRFSARQFPNYSSELNVNALLLGDSALYLCASSLVQGTGRVGELFFGEGSRLTVL.

V usage is TRBV6-1 and J usage is TRBJ1-2, with 11 positions matching TRBD1. The CDR3 consists of 13 residues. The trim removed 6 bases at V and 9 bases at J, leaving 6 bases unmatched. CDR1 is MNHNS, CDR2 SASEGT, per germline. CDR3 DNA sequence: TGTGCCAGCAGGGGACAGGGGGATTATAGCTACACCTTC. Translated, it gives CASRGQGDYSYTF.

This clone was recorded a few times. This chain joins TRBV5-4 and TRBJ1-3; D gene unclear. The CDR3 is 16 amino acids. Trimming left V 3 bases short and J 1 base short, with 14 bases between. From germline, CDR1 is SGHNT and CDR2 YYREEE (reference sequence). The CDR3 here is CASSSSSAGSGNTIYF. CDR3 DNA: TGTGCCAGCAGCTCCAGTTCCGCGGGTTCTGGAAACACCATATATTTT.

V usage is TRBV30 and J usage is TRBJ2-5; D perhaps matches TRBD2 (5 bases). CDR3 length: 14 amino acids. Looked up from germline, CDR1 is GTSNPN and CDR2 is SVGIG (reference sequence). V lost 4 bases, J lost 5 bases, and 17 bases lay in between. In DNA form, the CDR3 reads TGTGCCTGGACAGGAGGAGAGAGGATGGAGACCCAGTACTTC. Its translation is CAWTGGERMETQYF.

The genes are TRBV28 and TRBJ1-2; TRBD1 matches 7 bases. CDR1 and CDR2 (germline): MDHEN, SYDVKM. V lost 2 bases to trimming and J lost 8 bases; unmatched junction nucleotides: 8. The CDR3 extends over 14 amino acids. The CDR3 protein is CASSLLTGVGGYTF. The CDR3 nucleotides are TGTGCCAGCAGTTTACTCACAGGGGTTGGCGGCTACACCTTC.

The V call is TRBV9, the J call TRBJ2-1; D is unclear. Trimming cost V 3 bases and J 0 bases, with 10 bases left between them. From germline, CDR1 is SGDLS and CDR2 YYNGEE. The CDR3 is 15 residues long. The CDR3 region is CASSESVSSYNEQFF. CDR3 DNA sequence: TGTGCCAGCAGCGAAAGTGTTAGCTCCTACAATGAGCAGTTCTTC.